The rows below give T cell receptor beta chains drawn from one sample of a study of human T cells and chemical hapten exposure. Using its own MiXCR run on the RACE reads, TCRdb lists one record per CDR3 protein. The table includes 350,000 or so distinct CDR3 sequences, approximately 6.3% detected once. Sample: whole blood, taken in connection with sensitization to the hapten diphenylcyclopropenone (DPC). These receptors all stem from a woman under 30 with alopecia areata. Some clones in this sample may be carry-over from other donors' samples. Each CDR3 is given with its conserved first and last residue. The order of the fields is clone size, D gene, V gene, J gene, CDR3 protein, CDR3 DNA. The D gene is left open where the match is weak. Some rows mark clone size as missing; the rest say once, few, many or name a class of expanded clone.

clone_size: few
d_call: .
v_call: TRBV6-2/TRBV6-3
j_call: TRBJ1-1
cdr3_aa: CASSFRGSTEAFF
cdr3_nt: TGTGCCAGCAGTTTTCGGGGTAGCACTGAAGCTTTCTTT

clone_size: few
d_call: .
v_call: TRBV2
j_call: TRBJ1-1
cdr3_aa: CASREQMNTEAFF
cdr3_nt: TGTGCCAGCAGAGAGCAGATGAACACTGAAGCTTTCTTT

clone_size: many
d_call: .
v_call: TRBV28
j_call: TRBJ2-3
cdr3_aa: CASSLGPTDKQYF
cdr3_nt: TGTGCCAGCAGTTTAGGGCCGACAGATAAGCAGTATTTT

clone_size: .
d_call: .
v_call: TRBV6-5
j_call: TRBJ1-5
cdr3_aa: CASRSPGRPNQPQHF
cdr3_nt: TGTGCCAGCAGAAGCCCAGGGCGCCCGAATCAGCCCCAGCATTTT

clone_size: few
d_call: .
v_call: TRBV12-3/TRBV12-4
j_call: TRBJ2-3
cdr3_aa: CASSLVWGLADTQYF
cdr3_nt: TGTGCCAGCAGTTTAGTGTGGGGGTTGGCAGATACGCAGTATTTT

clone_size: few
d_call: .
v_call: TRBV6-5
j_call: TRBJ1-1
cdr3_aa: CASRADSAPMNTEAFF
cdr3_nt: TGTGCCAGCAGAGCCGACAGCGCCCCCATGAACACTGAAGCTTTCTTT

clone_size: few
d_call: TRBD1
v_call: TRBV6-2/TRBV6-3
j_call: TRBJ1-1
cdr3_aa: CASRGSDRDVPEAFF
cdr3_nt: TGTGCCAGCAGGGGTTCGGACAGGGACGTCCCTGAAGCTTTCTTT

clone_size: many
d_call: .
v_call: TRBV29-1
j_call: TRBJ2-7
cdr3_aa: CSVAGGNEQYF
cdr3_nt: TGCAGCGTTGCCGGGGGAAATGAGCAGTACTTC

clone_size: many
d_call: TRBD2
v_call: TRBV5-1
j_call: TRBJ2-2
cdr3_aa: CASSLASGANTGELFF
cdr3_nt: TGCGCCAGCAGCTTGGCTAGCGGGGCGAACACCGGGGAGCTGTTTTTT

clone_size: .
d_call: .
v_call: TRBV6-2/TRBV6-3
j_call: TRBJ2-2
cdr3_aa: CASSYRWPNGELFF
cdr3_nt: TGTGCCAGCAGTTACCGTTGGCCGAATGGGGAGCTGTTTTTT

clone_size: .
d_call: TRBD1
v_call: TRBV12-3/TRBV12-4
j_call: TRBJ1-5
cdr3_aa: CASTLRGSNQPQHF
cdr3_nt: TGTGCCAGCACCCTCAGGGGGAGCAATCAGCCCCAGCATTTT

clone_size: few
d_call: .
v_call: TRBV14
j_call: TRBJ1-1
cdr3_aa: CASSQEGRLEAFF
cdr3_nt: TGTGCCAGCAGCCAAGAGGGACGCCTCGAAGCTTTCTTT

clone_size: .
d_call: .
v_call: TRBV5-1
j_call: TRBJ1-1
cdr3_aa: CASSFSDFNTEAFF
cdr3_nt: TGCGCCAGCAGCTTCTCGGATTTTAACACTGAAGCTTTCTTT

clone_size: many
d_call: TRBD2
v_call: TRBV2
j_call: TRBJ2-1
cdr3_aa: CASGGDYNEQFF
cdr3_nt: TGTGCATCCGGGGGGGACTACAATGAGCAGTTCTTC

clone_size: few
d_call: .
v_call: TRBV27
j_call: TRBJ2-3
cdr3_aa: CASSRPFGQYSSTDTQYF
cdr3_nt: TGTGCCAGCAGTCGACCCTTCGGACAGTACTCTAGCACAGATACGCAGTATTTT

clone_size: .
d_call: .
v_call: TRBV20-1
j_call: TRBJ1-1
cdr3_aa: CSAQLLGITEAFF
cdr3_nt: TGCAGTGCTCAACTGTTGGGGATCACTGAAGCTTTCTTT

clone_size: .
d_call: .
v_call: TRBV7-9
j_call: TRBJ1-2
cdr3_aa: CASSLGDSGDGYTF
cdr3_nt: TGTGCCAGCAGCTTAGGTGACTCCGGGGATGGCTACACCTTC

clone_size: few
d_call: TRBD2
v_call: TRBV4-2
j_call: TRBJ2-3
cdr3_aa: CASSQKKRGVTDTQYF
cdr3_nt: TGTGCCAGCAGCCAAAAGAAGCGGGGGGTAACAGATACGCAGTATTTT

clone_size: few
d_call: .
v_call: TRBV7-8
j_call: TRBJ1-4
cdr3_aa: CASSRGRGADEKLFF
cdr3_nt: TGTGCCAGCAGCAGGGGACGGGGTGCTGATGAAAAACTGTTTTTT

clone_size: .
d_call: .
v_call: TRBV6-5
j_call: TRBJ1-1
cdr3_aa: CASSLSWGPHTEAFF
cdr3_nt: TGTGCCAGCAGTTTGAGCTGGGGGCCCCACACTGAAGCTTTCTTT

clone_size: few
d_call: .
v_call: TRBV6-5
j_call: TRBJ2-2
cdr3_aa: CASSPIDSLNTGELFF
cdr3_nt: TGTGCCAGCAGTCCGATCGACAGTCTGAACACCGGGGAGCTGTTTTTT

clone_size: many
d_call: .
v_call: TRBV6-5
j_call: TRBJ2-1
cdr3_aa: CASSRDSRGEQFF
cdr3_nt: TGTGCCAGCAGCCGCGACAGCCGAGGTGAGCAGTTCTTC

clone_size: few
d_call: .
v_call: TRBV14
j_call: TRBJ1-2
cdr3_aa: CASSQFSGFSYGYTF
cdr3_nt: TGTGCCAGCAGCCAATTTTCAGGGTTCTCCTATGGCTACACCTTC

clone_size: many
d_call: .
v_call: TRBV5-4
j_call: TRBJ2-3
cdr3_aa: CASSFLSGADTQYF
cdr3_nt: TGTGCCAGCAGCTTTCTTTCAGGGGCAGATACGCAGTATTTT

clone_size: .
d_call: TRBD1
v_call: TRBV27
j_call: TRBJ1-2
cdr3_aa: CASSPMTGDYGYTF
cdr3_nt: TGTGCCAGCAGTCCAATGACAGGGGACTATGGCTACACCTTC

clone_size: many
d_call: .
v_call: TRBV2
j_call: TRBJ2-1
cdr3_aa: CASSGTTFNNEQFF
cdr3_nt: TGTGCCAGCAGCGGAACTACCTTTAACAATGAGCAGTTCTTC

clone_size: .
d_call: .
v_call: TRBV21-1
j_call: TRBJ2-1
cdr3_aa: CASSSYSPGGDNEQFF
cdr3_nt: TGTGCCAGCAGCTCTTACTCGCCGGGTGGGGACAATGAGCAGTTCTTC

clone_size: many
d_call: .
v_call: TRBV18
j_call: TRBJ2-3
cdr3_aa: CASSPVGAHMGTQYF
cdr3_nt: TGTGCCAGCTCACCGGTAGGGGCCCACATGGGTACGCAGTATTTT

clone_size: .
d_call: .
v_call: TRBV9
j_call: TRBJ2-7
cdr3_aa: CASSMGTLSYEQYF
cdr3_nt: TGTGCCAGCAGCATGGGGACTCTATCCTACGAGCAGTACTTC

clone_size: many
d_call: .
v_call: TRBV7-2
j_call: TRBJ2-1
cdr3_aa: CASSLSYNEQFF
cdr3_nt: TGTGCCAGCAGCTTATCTTACAATGAGCAGTTCTTC

clone_size: few
d_call: .
v_call: TRBV7-8
j_call: TRBJ2-1
cdr3_aa: CASSPHGLSYNEQFF
cdr3_nt: TGTGCCAGCAGCCCACACGGACTGTCCTACAATGAGCAGTTCTTC

clone_size: .
d_call: .
v_call: TRBV11-2
j_call: TRBJ1-5
cdr3_aa: CASSLDGSYQPQHF
cdr3_nt: TGTGCCAGCAGCTTGGACGGGAGTTATCAGCCCCAGCATTTT

clone_size: .
d_call: .
v_call: TRBV5-4
j_call: TRBJ1-1
cdr3_aa: CASSLTADMNTEAFF
cdr3_nt: TGTGCCAGCAGCTTGACAGCCGACATGAACACTGAAGCTTTCTTT

clone_size: few
d_call: .
v_call: TRBV3-1
j_call: TRBJ2-1
cdr3_aa: CASSQANEQFF
cdr3_nt: TGTGCCAGCAGCCAAGCCAATGAGCAGTTCTTC

clone_size: .
d_call: .
v_call: TRBV23-1
j_call: TRBJ2-7
cdr3_aa: CASSQLPREQYF
cdr3_nt: TGCGCCAGCAGTCAACTTCCGAGGGAGCAGTACTTC

clone_size: many
d_call: .
v_call: TRBV7-2
j_call: TRBJ1-5
cdr3_aa: CASSPSRGHGQPQHF
cdr3_nt: TGTGCCAGCAGCCCCAGCCGGGGGCATGGTCAGCCCCAGCATTTT

clone_size: many
d_call: .
v_call: TRBV3-1
j_call: TRBJ1-1
cdr3_aa: CASSQGSGGNTEAFF
cdr3_nt: TGTGCCAGCAGCCAAGGTTCCGGAGGGAACACTGAAGCTTTCTTT

clone_size: few
d_call: TRBD1
v_call: TRBV7-2
j_call: TRBJ1-2
cdr3_aa: CASSDRGGNGYTF
cdr3_nt: TGTGCCAGCTCGGACAGGGGGGGAAATGGCTACACCTTC

clone_size: few
d_call: .
v_call: TRBV15
j_call: TRBJ1-1
cdr3_aa: CATSRGYQGRNTEAFF
cdr3_nt: TGTGCCACCAGCAGAGGGTACCAGGGACGGAACACTGAAGCTTTCTTT

clone_size: many
d_call: .
v_call: TRBV5-6
j_call: TRBJ2-5
cdr3_aa: CASSLSSQETQYF
cdr3_nt: TGTGCCAGCAGCTTGAGCTCCCAAGAGACCCAGTACTTC

clone_size: .
d_call: .
v_call: TRBV7-9
j_call: TRBJ2-7
cdr3_aa: CASSPTGDLLEEQYF
cdr3_nt: TGTGCCAGCAGCCCTACGGGGGACCTACTGGAAGAGCAGTACTTC

clone_size: few
d_call: .
v_call: TRBV6-2/TRBV6-3
j_call: TRBJ2-7
cdr3_aa: CASSLLDSPSYEQYF
cdr3_nt: TGTGCCAGCAGCTTGCTTGACAGCCCATCCTACGAGCAGTACTTC